The entry below gives a single T cell receptor beta chain sequence along with its context. Its antigen remains unknown. The protocol was immunoSEQ multiplex PCR, while the TCRdb copy is restricted to in-frame clones and leaves out a portion. The data contain about 470,000 clones, roughly 77% of them singletons. These data come from a study of shared clonotypes between healthy human individuals. At the level of the study: Donor ages ranged 18 to 49 years: a couple of women, a few men. Study observations and caveats: Clonotype sharing among the donors was expected to vary with sequencing depth. Since donors were few, the genetic and exposure-history diversity represented was limited.

Nashville, Tennessee was home to all donors, each a Caucasian adult. The CDR3 has 18 amino acids. CDR1 LNHDA and CDR2 SQIVND come from the germline V gene (reference sequence). The ends were cut back, 5 bases at V and 6 bases at J, with 25 bases in the middle. Material: PBMCs. The clonotype was recovered from a woman aged 40 to 50 in good health. Some clones in this sample may be carry-over from other donors' samples. The rearrangement links TRBV19 to TRBJ2-2, with D perhaps matching TRBD2 (6 bases). The CDR3 is CASSPPWARTTRSGELFF. The DNA of the CDR3 is TGTGCCAGTAGTCCCCCGTGGGCGCGGACTACCAGGTCCGGGGAGCTGTTTTTT.